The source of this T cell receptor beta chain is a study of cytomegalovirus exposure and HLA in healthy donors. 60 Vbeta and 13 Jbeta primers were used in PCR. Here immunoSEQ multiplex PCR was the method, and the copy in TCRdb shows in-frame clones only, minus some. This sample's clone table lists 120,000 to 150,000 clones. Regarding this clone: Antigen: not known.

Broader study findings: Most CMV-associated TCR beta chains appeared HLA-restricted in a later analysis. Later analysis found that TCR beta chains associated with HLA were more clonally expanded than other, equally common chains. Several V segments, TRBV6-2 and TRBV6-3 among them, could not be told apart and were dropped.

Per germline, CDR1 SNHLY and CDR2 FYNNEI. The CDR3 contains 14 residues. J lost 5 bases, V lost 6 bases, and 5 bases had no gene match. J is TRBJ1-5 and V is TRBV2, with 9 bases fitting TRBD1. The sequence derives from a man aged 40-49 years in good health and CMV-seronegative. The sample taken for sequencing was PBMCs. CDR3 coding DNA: TGTGCCAGCAGGGGGACAGGGTTGGATCAGCCCCAGCATTTT. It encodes CASRGTGLDQPQHF.